The text below deals with one TCR beta chain. Assay: immunoSEQ multiplex PCR; the TCRdb copy retains only in-frame clones and omits some. The sample yields approximately 6,000 clones, almost 98% seen once. The data are from a study of naive CD8 T cells in extremely preterm neonates. From germline, CDR1 is SGDLS and CDR2 YYNGEE. V lost 3 bases and J lost 0, with 9 bases in between. The CDR3 totals 14 residues. The source of this sequence is a human donor in good health. The V and J genes are TRBV9 and TRBJ1-1, with a possible D match to TRBD1 (5 bases). Sequencing was performed on naive CD8+ T cells from blood. The CDR3 loop reads CASSAGGMNTEAFF. The CDR3 coding sequence is TGTGCCAGCAGCGCCGGGGGGATGAACACTGAAGCTTTCTTT.